A selection of T cell receptor beta chains follows, all from one sample in a study of graft-versus-host responses after intestinal transplantation. TCRdb keeps only in-frame clones here, not all; method: immunoSEQ multiplex PCR. The data contain about 2,000 clones, around 85% of them seen just once; the ten biggest clones take up 15% to 20%. The starting material was ileum tissue, obtained 12 days after intestinal transplant. The receptors were sampled from a human patient who received an intestinal transplant, so some T cells may come from the graft donor. Each CDR3 is given with its conserved first and last residue. Fields, in order: clone size, D gene, V gene, J gene, CDR3 DNA, CDR3 protein. D genes are given only for firm matches. Clone sizes are given selectively: once, few, many, or a class where the clone is expanded.

NA	TRBD2	TRBV7-9	TRBJ2-5	TGTGCCAGCAGCTCGAGGACTAGCGGGAGATGGGAGGAGACCCAGTACTTC	CASSSRTSGRWEETQYF
few	NA	TRBV6-1	TRBJ1-4	TGTGCCAGCAGCACACACAGGCGGAGGGAGGGAAAACTGTTTTTT	CASSTHRRREGKLFF
once	NA	TRBV2	TRBJ2-1	TGTGCCAGCAATGATTTGCGGCAGATCCACAATGAGCAGTTCTTC	CASNDLRQIHNEQFF
few	NA	TRBV4-1	TRBJ2-7	TGTGCCAGCAGCCTGCGAGGAGACTACGAGCAGTACTTC	CASSLRGDYEQYF
NA	TRBD2	TRBV28	TRBJ2-7	TGTGCCAGCAGACCACTAGCGGGGAGCTACGAGCAGTACTTC	CASRPLAGSYEQYF
NA	NA	TRBV5-6	TRBJ2-5	TGTGCCAGCAGCTCCACGTGGGTCGAGACCCAGTACTTC	CASSSTWVETQYF
NA	TRBD1	TRBV19	TRBJ1-3	TGTGCCAGTAGTGCCCCCGGGACAGAGAGCTCTGGAAACACCATATATTTT	CASSAPGTESSGNTIYF
NA	TRBD2	TRBV7-2	TRBJ2-7	TGTGCCAGCAGCTTATGGGGACTAGCGGGAAGTCCCTACGAGCAGTACTTC	CASSLWGLAGSPYEQYF
NA	TRBD1	TRBV27	TRBJ1-2	TGTGCCAGCAGTTCGGGACAGGGAGGGATCTATGGCTACACCTTC	CASSSGQGGIYGYTF
NA	NA	TRBV4-3	TRBJ2-3	TGCGCCAGCAGCCAAGATAGGCGGACAGATACGCAGTATTTT	CASSQDRRTDTQYF
NA	TRBD1	TRBV29-1	TRBJ1-5	TGCAGCGTCTTTATCCGGGACAGGGGCAATCAGCCCCAGCATTTT	CSVFIRDRGNQPQHF
once	TRBD2	TRBV19	TRBJ2-3	TGTGCCAGTAGTACCGGGACTAGCGGGAGACGCACAGATACGCAGTATTTT	CASSTGTSGRRTDTQYF
NA	NA	TRBV28	TRBJ2-1	TGTGCCACCGGGGTCGATGAGCAGTTCTTC	CATGVDEQFF
NA	NA	TRBV29-1	TRBJ1-1	TGCAGCGGGAAAGGTAGGGAGGGCGGTGAAGCTTTCTTT	CSGKGREGGEAFF
NA	NA	TRBV9	TRBJ2-1	TGTGCCAGCACCCTCTTGGATGAGCAGTTCTTC	CASTLLDEQFF
few	TRBD1	TRBV2	TRBJ2-7	TGTGCCAGCAAGACCGGGACAGGGGAATTTGAGCAGTACTTC	CASKTGTGEFEQYF
few	TRBD2	TRBV7-9	TRBJ2-7	TGTGCCAGCAGCCTACTAGCGGGCTACGAGCAGTACTTC	CASSLLAGYEQYF
NA	NA	TRBV10-3	TRBJ2-7	TGTGCCATCAGTGATCACTTATACGAGCAGTACTTC	CAISDHLYEQYF
NA	NA	TRBV10-3	TRBJ2-5	TGTGCCACCAAAAAAACCGGGACCCAAGAGACCCAGTACTTC	CATKKTGTQETQYF
once	NA	TRBV9	TRBJ2-5	TGTGCCAGCAGCGAAAGACAGGGAGGGGGAGAGACCCAGTACTTC	CASSERQGGGETQYF
NA	NA	TRBV18	TRBJ1-2	TGTGCCAGCTCACCATGGTCGGGGCTTGAAGGCTACACCTTC	CASSPWSGLEGYTF
NA	NA	TRBV6-4	TRBJ1-1	TGTGCCAGCAGTGACGGGGCAGGGTGGAACACTGAAGCTTTCTTT	CASSDGAGWNTEAFF
NA	NA	TRBV5-5	TRBJ1-6	TGTGCCAGCAGATCAGGGAGCAATTCACCCCTCCACTTT	CASRSGSNSPLHF
NA	NA	TRBV5-5	TRBJ2-5	TGTGCCAGCAGTCCTCTGAGGTACCAAGAGACCCAGTACTTC	CASSPLRYQETQYF
NA	NA	TRBV19	TRBJ1-1	TGTGCCAGTAGTATAGATCAAGGGGAAACTGAAGCTTTCTTT	CASSIDQGETEAFF
NA	NA	TRBV9	TRBJ1-2	TGTGCCAGCACGCCACAGCACTCAAGAAAGACCTATGGCTACACCTTC	CASTPQHSRKTYGYTF
NA	NA	TRBV6-5	TRBJ2-7	TGTGCCAGCACCGGAGGGCTAGCAACCTACGAGCAGTACTTC	CASTGGLATYEQYF
NA	TRBD1	TRBV10-3	TRBJ2-7	TGTGCCATCAGGACAGGGGCCGAGCAGTACTTC	CAIRTGAEQYF
NA	NA	TRBV19	TRBJ2-7	TGTGCCAGTAGTATACCATACTCGGGACAGACCCCCCGGGAGGCATACGAGCAGTACTTC	CASSIPYSGQTPREAYEQYF
once	TRBD2	TRBV19	TRBJ2-1	TGTGCCAGTAGTACCTTCCTAAGCGGGAGAGGGCGCGGTGAGCAGTTCTTC	CASSTFLSGRGRGEQFF
NA	NA	TRBV27	TRBJ2-1	TGTGCCAGCAGTATCGGGACACACCGGGACCGGAACAATGAGCAGTTCTTC	CASSIGTHRDRNNEQFF
NA	NA	TRBV6-1	TRBJ2-5	TGTGCCAGCAGGACCCGGGCTCAAGAGACCCAGTACTTC	CASRTRAQETQYF
NA	TRBD1	TRBV6-4	TRBJ1-5	TGTGCCAGCAGTGACTCTGCCGGGACAGGGGGCGGAAAGCCCCAGCATTTT	CASSDSAGTGGGKPQHF
NA	TRBD1	TRBV6-1	TRBJ2-7	TGTGCCAGCAGGGACGAGACAGGGCCCCTCTACGAGCAGTACTTC	CASRDETGPLYEQYF
NA	NA	TRBV5-1	TRBJ2-7	TGCGCCAGCAGCTTGGGAGGGACCTACGAGCAGTACTTC	CASSLGGTYEQYF
NA	TRBD1	TRBV23-1	TRBJ2-1	TGCGCCAGCATTACAGGGGAGGAGCAGTTCTTC	CASITGEEQFF
few	NA	TRBV2	TRBJ1-1	TGTGCCAGCAGTGAAAGTACGACTTCTTCTCCCTTTGAAGCTTTCTTT	CASSESTTSSPFEAFF
NA	NA	TRBV6-4	TRBJ2-2	TGTGCCAGCAGTGACTCAGGAAACACCGGGGAGCTGTTTTTT	CASSDSGNTGELFF
NA	TRBD2	TRBV7-9	TRBJ2-7	TGTGCCAGCAGTTCCTCGGGACTAGGCCTGATCTACGAGCAGTACTTC	CASSSSGLGLIYEQYF
NA	NA	TRBV4-1	TRBJ1-1	TGCGCCAGCAGCCAAGATCAGGCGTTGGTGAACACTGAAGCTTTCTTT	CASSQDQALVNTEAFF
NA	TRBD1	TRBV9	TRBJ2-3	TGTGCCAGCAGCGTAGAAGGGGGCCCCCCAGATACGCAGTATTTT	CASSVEGGPPDTQYF
NA	TRBD1	TRBV25-1	TRBJ1-2	TGTGCCAGCAGTCAGGACAGGCCTCCTAACTATGGCTACACCTTC	CASSQDRPPNYGYTF
NA	TRBD1	TRBV10-3	TRBJ2-3	TGTGCCATCAGTGAGTCTAGGACAGGGGGCACAGATACGCAGTATTTT	CAISESRTGGTDTQYF
NA	NA	TRBV19	TRBJ2-1	TGTGCCAGTAGTATAGTAGGGGGATGGCACTCCTACAATGAGCAGTTCTTC	CASSIVGGWHSYNEQFF
NA	TRBD2	TRBV7-2	TRBJ2-4	TGTGCCAGCAGCTTACTAGCGGGAGCCAAAAACATTCAGTACTTC	CASSLLAGAKNIQYF
NA	TRBD2	TRBV29-1	TRBJ2-7	TGCAGCGTGGGACTAGCGGGAGACGAGCAGTACTTC	CSVGLAGDEQYF
few	NA	TRBV7-9	TRBJ2-1	TGTGCCAGCAGCCCCCGTCTGGAGGGCCGCTACAATGAGCAGTTCTTC	CASSPRLEGRYNEQFF
NA	NA	TRBV6-5	TRBJ1-1	TGTGCCAGCAGTGAAATGCCAGGGAACACTGAAGCTTTCTTT	CASSEMPGNTEAFF
NA	TRBD2	TRBV10-3	TRBJ2-4	TGTGCCATCAGTCAAAATCGAGCGGGGGCCCCCCTGTCCTCCAAAAACATTCAGTACTTC	CAISQNRAGAPLSSKNIQYF
NA	TRBD2	TRBV2	TRBJ2-7	TGTGCCAGCAGTCCCTTTACGGGACTAGCGGGAGGCGAGCAGTACTTC	CASSPFTGLAGGEQYF
few	NA	TRBV5-1	TRBJ1-5	TGCGCCAGCAGCTGGGACAGCAATCAGCCCCAGCATTTT	CASSWDSNQPQHF
once	TRBD1	TRBV5-1	TRBJ2-7	TGCGCCAGCAGCACCGGGACAGGTTCCTACGAGCAGTACTTC	CASSTGTGSYEQYF
NA	NA	TRBV7-3	TRBJ2-3	TGTGCCAGCAGCTTGCTAGCAGGGACAGATACGCAGTATTTT	CASSLLAGTDTQYF
NA	NA	TRBV30	TRBJ2-1	TGTGCCTGGAGCCCAATCCTTTATCATGAGCAGTTCTTC	CAWSPILYHEQFF
large	NA	TRBV19	TRBJ2-3	TGTGCCAGTAGTACGCGCGGCATAACAGATACGCAGTATTTT	CASSTRGITDTQYF
NA	TRBD2	TRBV15	TRBJ2-3	TGTGCCACCAGCAGGACTAGCGGGAGGACAGATACGCAGTATTTT	CATSRTSGRTDTQYF
NA	TRBD1	TRBV4-3	TRBJ1-2	TGCGCCAGCAGCCAAGTAAACAGGGGCCCTGGCTACACCTTC	CASSQVNRGPGYTF
NA	TRBD1	TRBV5-1	TRBJ2-5	TGCGCCAGCAGCCCCGGGACAGGGTGGATGGTAGCGGCCCCAAACCAAGAGACCCAGTACTTC	CASSPGTGWMVAAPNQETQYF
NA	TRBD1	TRBV4-1	TRBJ2-3	TGCGCCAGCAGCTCGGGACAGGGAGTAAGCACAGATACGCAGTATTTT	CASSSGQGVSTDTQYF
NA	NA	TRBV6-5	TRBJ2-7	TGTGCCAGCAGTTCGCCGGGGGGCTACTCCTACGAGCAGTACTTC	CASSSPGGYSYEQYF